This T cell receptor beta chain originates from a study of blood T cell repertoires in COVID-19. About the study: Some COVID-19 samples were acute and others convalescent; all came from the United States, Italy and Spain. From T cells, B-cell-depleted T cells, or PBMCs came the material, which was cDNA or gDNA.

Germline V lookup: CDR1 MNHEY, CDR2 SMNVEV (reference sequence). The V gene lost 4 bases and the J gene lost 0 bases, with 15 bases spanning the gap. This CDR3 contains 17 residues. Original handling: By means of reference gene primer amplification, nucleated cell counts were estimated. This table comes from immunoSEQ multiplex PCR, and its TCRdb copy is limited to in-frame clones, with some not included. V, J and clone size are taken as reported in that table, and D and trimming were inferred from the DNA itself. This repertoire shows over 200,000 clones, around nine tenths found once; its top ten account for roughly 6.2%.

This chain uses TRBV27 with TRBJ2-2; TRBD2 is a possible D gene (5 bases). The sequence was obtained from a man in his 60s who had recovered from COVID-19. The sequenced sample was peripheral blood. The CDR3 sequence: CASSSIGLDANTGELFF. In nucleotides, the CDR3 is TGTGCCAGCAGTTCCATCGGACTCGACGCGAACACCGGGGAGCTGTTTTTT.